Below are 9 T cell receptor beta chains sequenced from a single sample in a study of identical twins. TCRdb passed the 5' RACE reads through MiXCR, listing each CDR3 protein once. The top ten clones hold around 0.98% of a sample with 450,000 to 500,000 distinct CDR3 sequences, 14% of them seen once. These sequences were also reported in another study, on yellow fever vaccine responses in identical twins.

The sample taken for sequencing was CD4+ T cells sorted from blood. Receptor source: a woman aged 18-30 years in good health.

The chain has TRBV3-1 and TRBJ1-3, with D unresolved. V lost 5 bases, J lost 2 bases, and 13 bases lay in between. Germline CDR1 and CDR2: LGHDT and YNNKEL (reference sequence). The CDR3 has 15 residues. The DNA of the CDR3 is TGTGCCAGCAGCTTTGAGGAGGGAACTGGAAACACCATATATTTT. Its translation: CASSFEEGTGNTIYF.

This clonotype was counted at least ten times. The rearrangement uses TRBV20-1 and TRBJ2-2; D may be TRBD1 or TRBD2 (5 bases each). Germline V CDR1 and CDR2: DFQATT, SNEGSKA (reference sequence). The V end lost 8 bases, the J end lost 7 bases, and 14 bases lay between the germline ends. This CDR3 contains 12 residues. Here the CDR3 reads CSSNRGDGELFF. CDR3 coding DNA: TGCAGTTCAAATAGAGGGGACGGGGAGCTGTTTTTT.

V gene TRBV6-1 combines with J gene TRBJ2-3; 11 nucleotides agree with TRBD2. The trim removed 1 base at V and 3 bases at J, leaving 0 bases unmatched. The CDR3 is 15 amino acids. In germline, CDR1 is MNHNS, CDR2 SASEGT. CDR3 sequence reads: CASSEGTSGTDTQYF. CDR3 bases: TGTGCCAGCAGTGAAGGGACTAGCGGGACAGATACGCAGTATTTT.

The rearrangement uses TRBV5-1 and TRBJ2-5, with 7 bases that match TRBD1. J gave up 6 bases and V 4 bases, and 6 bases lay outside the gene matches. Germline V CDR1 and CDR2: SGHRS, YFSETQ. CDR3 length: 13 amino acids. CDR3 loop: CASSPWTGQTQYF. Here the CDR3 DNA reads TGCGCCAGCAGCCCATGGACAGGTCAGACCCAGTACTTC.

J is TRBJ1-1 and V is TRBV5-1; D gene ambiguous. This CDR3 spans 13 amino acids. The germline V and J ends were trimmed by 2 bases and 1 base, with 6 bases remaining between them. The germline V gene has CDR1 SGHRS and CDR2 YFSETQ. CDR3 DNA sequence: TGCGCCAGCAGCTTCGTACAGAACACTGAAGCTTTCTTT. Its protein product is CASSFVQNTEAFF.

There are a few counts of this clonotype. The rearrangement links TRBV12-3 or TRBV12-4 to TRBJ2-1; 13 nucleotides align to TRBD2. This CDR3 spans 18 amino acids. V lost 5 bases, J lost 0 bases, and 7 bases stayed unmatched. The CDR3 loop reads CASSVIGTSGVSYNEQFF. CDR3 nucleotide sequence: TGTGCCAGCAGTGTAATCGGGACTAGCGGGGTCTCCTACAATGAGCAGTTCTTC.

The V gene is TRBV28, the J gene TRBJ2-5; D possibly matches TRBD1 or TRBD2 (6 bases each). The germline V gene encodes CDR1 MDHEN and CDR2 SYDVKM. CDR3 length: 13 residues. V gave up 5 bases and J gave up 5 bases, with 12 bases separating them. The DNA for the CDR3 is TGTGCCAGCAGTGGGGGGCGTGGGGAGACCCAGTACTTC. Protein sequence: CASSGGRGETQYF.

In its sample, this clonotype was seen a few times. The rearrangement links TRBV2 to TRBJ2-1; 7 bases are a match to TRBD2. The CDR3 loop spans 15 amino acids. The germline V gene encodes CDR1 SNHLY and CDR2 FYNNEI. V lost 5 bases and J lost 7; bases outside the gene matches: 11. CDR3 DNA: TGTGCCAGCAGTACTTTTGCGGGAGCGGGAAATGAGCAGTTCTTC. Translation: CASSTFAGAGNEQFF.

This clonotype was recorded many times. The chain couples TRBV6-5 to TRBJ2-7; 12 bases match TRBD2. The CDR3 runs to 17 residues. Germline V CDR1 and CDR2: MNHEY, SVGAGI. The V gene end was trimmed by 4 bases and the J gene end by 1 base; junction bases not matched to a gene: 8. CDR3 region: CASSSAGTSGLSYEQYF. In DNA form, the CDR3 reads TGTGCCAGCAGTTCAGCCGGGACTAGCGGGCTATCCTACGAGCAGTACTTC.